Below, 12 T cell receptor beta chains from the same sample are listed, as sequenced in a study of regulatory T cells in long-lasting Graves disease. Researchers made TCR beta libraries by using iRepertoire HTBI primers and running Arm-PCR on CDR3 regions. A single record per CDR3 protein comes from TCRdb applying MiXCR to the multiplex PCR reads. This sample has about 350,000 distinct CDR3 sequences; about 17% occur once, and the top ten carry around 21%. The time point denotes: newly diagnosed GD, antithyroid drugs for less than 3 months. TCR sequences were obtained from RNA taken from PBMCs. This same sample was also taken into another study, of T cells in Graves' hyperthyroidism and ophthalmopathy.

The material sequenced was peripheral blood mononuclear cells (PBMCs), taken at new diagnosis, from a patient treated with antithyroid drugs. The receptor set was obtained from a woman between 18 and 30 years old with Graves disease.

This clonotype occurred a few times. The rearrangement uses TRBV12-3 or TRBV12-4 and TRBJ1-6, with 8 positions matching TRBD1. The CDR3 loop spans 14 amino acids. V lost 6 bases and J lost 9; bases outside the gene matches: 7. CDR3 protein: CASSLTGVGSPLHF. The DNA of the CDR3 is TGTGCCAGCAGCCTGACAGGGGTAGGTTCACCCCTCCACTTT.

The chain combines TRBV25-1 with TRBJ1-5, with unresolved D. This CDR3 region has 16 residues. The V gene's germline CDR1 is MGHDK and CDR2 SYGVNS. The V end lost 4 bases, the J end lost 2 bases, and 15 bases lay between the germline ends. Here the CDR3 reads CASSGTQGKGNQPQHF. CDR3 coding DNA: TGTGCCAGCAGTGGAACTCAAGGGAAAGGCAATCAGCCCCAGCATTTT.

Ten or more counts support this clonotype. The gene calls are TRBV20-1 and TRBJ2-4, with D perhaps given as TRBD1 or TRBD2 (6 bases each). The CDR3 extends over 15 amino acids. V was shortened by 3 bases and J by 4 bases, with 16 bases between the two germline ends. Germline CDR1 and CDR2: DFQATT and SNEGSKA (reference sequence). The CDR3 nucleotides are TGCAGTGCTAGGAGTGGGGGGCTCCTAAAAAACATTCAGTACTTC. This gives the protein CSARSGGLLKNIQYF.

This clonotype has at least ten counts. V and J are TRBV20-1 and TRBJ1-2; D is uncertain. Deletions cut 0 bases from V and 5 bases from J, with 13 bases between. The CDR3 runs to 14 residues. CDR1 is DFQATT and CDR2 is SNEGSKA in the germline V gene (reference sequence). CDR3 in DNA: TGCAGTGCTAGAGATGTAAACTATGTGTATGGCTACACCTTC. Translating gives CSARDVNYVYGYTF.

This clonotype was counted between two and nine times. In DNA form, the CDR3 reads TGTGCCAGCAGCCTTAACCCTGGGGCCAACGTCCTGACTTTC. Protein: CASSLNPGANVLTF. The gene calls are TRBV5-5 and TRBJ2-6; D uncertain. The V gene's germline CDR1 is SGHKS and CDR2 YYEKEE (reference sequence). The CDR3 loop spans 14 amino acids. Trimming removed 4 bases at V and 2 bases at J, with 7 bases between.

CDR3 residues: CSVPGTATYEQYF. The CDR3 DNA is TGCAGCGTCCCCGGGACAGCCACCTACGAGCAGTACTTC. J is TRBJ2-7 and V is TRBV29-1; 7 nucleotides align to TRBD1. V trimming: 6 bases; J trimming: 2 bases; junction bases outside the gene matches: 7. Germline CDR1 reads SQVTM; CDR2 reads ANQGSEA. The CDR3 length is 13 residues.

This clonotype came up many times. The chain is built from TRBV20-1 and TRBJ2-1, with D perhaps matching TRBD1 (5 bases). V was trimmed by 4 bases and J by 8 bases, leaving 12 bases between them. The CDR3 has 12 amino acids. Germline CDR1 and CDR2: DFQATT and SNEGSKA (reference sequence). CDR3 DNA: TGCAGTGCTACACAGGACCCCGATGAGCAGTTCTTC. Encoded protein: CSATQDPDEQFF.

The gene calls are TRBV2 and TRBJ1-4, with D perhaps TRBD1 (6 bases). The germline gives CDR1 SNHLY, CDR2 FYNNEI. This CDR3 is 16 amino acids long. The germline V and J ends were trimmed by 5 bases and 0 bases, with 13 bases remaining between them. The CDR3 DNA reads as TGTGCCAGCAGTCAGACAGGTGCCGCAACTAATGAAAAACTGTTTTTT. It yields the protein CASSQTGAATNEKLFF.

The CDR3 DNA reads as TGTGCCATCAGTGAGTTTTGGAAGGGGGAGGGACTCTACGAGCAGTACTTC. Amino acids: CAISEFWKGEGLYEQYF. This chain links TRBV10-3 with TRBJ2-7; D perhaps matches TRBD2 (7 bases). The V gene's germline CDR1 is ENHRY and CDR2 SYGVKD. V dropped 1 base and J dropped 3 bases, with 19 bases sitting between them. The CDR3 runs to 17 residues.

In this sample, this clonotype turned up many times. The genes are TRBV5-1 and TRBJ1-2; D not certain. The CDR3 consists of 14 residues. Germline lookup yields CDR1 SGHRS and CDR2 YFSETQ. The ends were cut back, 6 bases at V and 8 bases at J, with 20 bases in the middle. The chain's CDR3 is CASTAIDGNRGYTF. The CDR3 nucleotides read TGCGCCAGCACCGCAATCGACGGGAACCGGGGCTACACCTTC.

Regarding this clonotype: A much larger clone differs by one base, so this may be a read error. V is TRBV10-3 and J is TRBJ2-3, with 7 bases identical to TRBD2. The CDR3 totals 15 residues. V shed 7 bases and J 4 bases; nucleotides not matched to a gene: 11. Per the germline V gene, CDR1 is ENHRY and CDR2 is SYGVKD. The CDR3 sequence is CAITPSGPAADTQYF. CDR3 in DNA: TGTGCCATCACTCCTAGCGGACCGGCTGCAGATACGCAGTATTTT.

This clonotype was seen ten or more times. The DNA of the CDR3 is TGTGCCAGCTCACCGGACAACCCTGAAGCTTTCTTT. Its translation is CASSPDNPEAFF. This chain uses TRBV18 with TRBJ1-1; a possible D gene is TRBD1 (5 bases). This CDR3 is built from 12 residues. The V gene lost 3 bases and the J gene lost 6 bases, with 8 bases spanning the gap. CDR1 and CDR2 (germline): KGHSH, LQKENI.